This T cell receptor (beta chain) stems from a study of beta chain features in type 1 diabetes. As to this clone: Its target is not known.

Study observations and caveats: Sequencing of cDNA might inflate the share of cells that strongly express TCR.

CDR3 size: 12 residues. Germline CDR1 is SQVTM and CDR2 is ANQGSEA. J was trimmed by 5 bases and V by 6 bases; bases with no gene match: 6. The collection from each donor was one heparinised blood draw averaging about 116 mL. All of the isolated RNA was reverse transcribed, so expressed TCRB transcripts were sequenced. Only in-frame clones appear in the TCRdb table, and some are missing; sequencing was by immunoSEQ multiplex PCR. The sample shows 600,000 to 650,000 clones, 15% to 18% of them seen only once. The V call is TRBV29-1, the J call TRBJ1-1; 7 nucleotides agree with TRBD1. Sequenced sample: naive CD4+ T cells from blood. This clonotype was sampled from a man between 18 and 29 years old in good health. The CDR3 loop is CSVRGGNTEAFF. As DNA, the CDR3 is TGCAGCGTGAGAGGGGGCAATACTGAAGCTTTCTTT. Filled out from reference TRBV29-1 and TRBJ1-1, the complete variable domain reads SAVISQKPSRDICQRGTSLTIQCQVDSQVTMMFWYRQQPGQSLTLIATANQGSEATYESGFVIDKFPISRPNLTFSTLTVSNMSPEDSSIYLCSVRGGNTEAFFGQGTRLTVV.